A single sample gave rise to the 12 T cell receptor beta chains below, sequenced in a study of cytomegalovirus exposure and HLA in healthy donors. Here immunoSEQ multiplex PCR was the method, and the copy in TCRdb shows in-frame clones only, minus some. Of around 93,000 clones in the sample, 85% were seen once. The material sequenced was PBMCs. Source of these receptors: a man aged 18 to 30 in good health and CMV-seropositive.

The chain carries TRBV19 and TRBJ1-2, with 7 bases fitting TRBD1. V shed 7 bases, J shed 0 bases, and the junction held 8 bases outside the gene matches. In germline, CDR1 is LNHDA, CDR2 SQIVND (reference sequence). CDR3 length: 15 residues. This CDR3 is CASTEGTAANYGYTF. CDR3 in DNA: TGTGCCAGTACGGAGGGGACAGCGGCTAACTATGGCTACACCTTC.

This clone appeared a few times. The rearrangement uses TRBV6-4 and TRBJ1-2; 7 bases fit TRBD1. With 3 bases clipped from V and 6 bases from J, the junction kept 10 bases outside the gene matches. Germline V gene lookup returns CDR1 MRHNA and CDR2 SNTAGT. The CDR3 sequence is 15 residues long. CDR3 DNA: TGTGCCAGCAGTGATCTGCCGGAGGGGGCCCATGGCTACACCTTC. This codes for CASSDLPEGAHGYTF.

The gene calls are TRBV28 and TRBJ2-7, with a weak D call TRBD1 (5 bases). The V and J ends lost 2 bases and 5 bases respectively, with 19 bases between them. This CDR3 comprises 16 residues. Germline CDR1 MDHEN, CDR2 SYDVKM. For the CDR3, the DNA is TGTGCCAGCAGTTTACTCCCGCAGGGAACGTCGCACGAGCAGTACTTC. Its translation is CASSLLPQGTSHEQYF.

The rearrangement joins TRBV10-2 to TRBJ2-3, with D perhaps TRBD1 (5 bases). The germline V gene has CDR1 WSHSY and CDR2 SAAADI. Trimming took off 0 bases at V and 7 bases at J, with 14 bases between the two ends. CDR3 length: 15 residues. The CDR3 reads CASSESVWGGNTQYF. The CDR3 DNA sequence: TGCGCCAGCAGTGAGTCGGTGTGGGGCGGAAATACGCAGTATTTT.

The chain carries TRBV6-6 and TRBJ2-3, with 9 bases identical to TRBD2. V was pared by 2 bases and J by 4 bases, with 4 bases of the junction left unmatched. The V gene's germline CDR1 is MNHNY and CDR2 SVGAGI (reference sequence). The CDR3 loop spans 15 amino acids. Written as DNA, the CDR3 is TGTGCCAGCAGTTACCTGGGACTAGCATCAGATACGCAGTATTTT. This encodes CASSYLGLASDTQYF.

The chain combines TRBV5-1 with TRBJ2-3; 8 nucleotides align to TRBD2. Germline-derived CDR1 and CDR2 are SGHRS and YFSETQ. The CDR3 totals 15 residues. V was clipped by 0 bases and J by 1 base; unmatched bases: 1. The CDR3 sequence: CASSLELAGTDTQYF. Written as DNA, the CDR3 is TGCGCCAGCAGCTTGGAACTAGCGGGCACAGATACGCAGTATTTT.

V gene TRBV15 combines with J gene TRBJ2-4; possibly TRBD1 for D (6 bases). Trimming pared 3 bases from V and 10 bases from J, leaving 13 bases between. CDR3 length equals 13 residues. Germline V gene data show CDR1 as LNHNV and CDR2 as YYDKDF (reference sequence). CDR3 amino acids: CATSSRDNPIQYF. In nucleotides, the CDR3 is TGTGCCACCAGCAGCCGGGACAACCCTATTCAGTACTTC.

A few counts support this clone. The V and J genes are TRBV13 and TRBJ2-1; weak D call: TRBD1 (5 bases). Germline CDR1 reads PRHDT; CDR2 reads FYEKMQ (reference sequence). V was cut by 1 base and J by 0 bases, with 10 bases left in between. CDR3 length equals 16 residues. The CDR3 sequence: CASSLEGISSYNEQFF. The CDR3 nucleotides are TGTGCCAGCAGCTTAGAGGGGATTAGCTCCTACAATGAGCAGTTCTTC.

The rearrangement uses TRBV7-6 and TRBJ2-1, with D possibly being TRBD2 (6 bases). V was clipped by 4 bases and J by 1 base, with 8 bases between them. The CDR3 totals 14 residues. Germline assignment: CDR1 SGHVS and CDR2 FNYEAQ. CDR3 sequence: CASSYGTSYNEQFF. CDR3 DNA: TGTGCCAGCAGCTATGGGACTTCCTACAATGAGCAGTTCTTC.

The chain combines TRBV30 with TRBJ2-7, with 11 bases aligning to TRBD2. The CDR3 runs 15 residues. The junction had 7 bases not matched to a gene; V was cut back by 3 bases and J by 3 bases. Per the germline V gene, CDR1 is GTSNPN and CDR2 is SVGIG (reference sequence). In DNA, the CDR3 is TGTGCCTGGAGCCCGGGACTAGCGGAGATCTACGAGCAGTACTTC. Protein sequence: CAWSPGLAEIYEQYF.

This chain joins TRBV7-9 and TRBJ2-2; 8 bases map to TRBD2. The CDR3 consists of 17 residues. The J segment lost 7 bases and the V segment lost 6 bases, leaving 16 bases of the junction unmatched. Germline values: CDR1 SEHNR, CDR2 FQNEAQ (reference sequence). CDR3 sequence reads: CASSPLPGGPLVGELFF. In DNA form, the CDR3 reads TGTGCCAGCAGTCCCCTGCCGGGAGGGCCTTTGGTCGGGGAGCTGTTTTTT.

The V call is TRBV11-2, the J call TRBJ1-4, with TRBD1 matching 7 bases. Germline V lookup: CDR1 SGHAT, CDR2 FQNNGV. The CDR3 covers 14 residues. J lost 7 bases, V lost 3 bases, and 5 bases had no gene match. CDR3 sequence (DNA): TGTGCCAGCAGCTTCAGGGGGGCCGGTGAAAAACTGTTTTTT. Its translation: CASSFRGAGEKLFF.